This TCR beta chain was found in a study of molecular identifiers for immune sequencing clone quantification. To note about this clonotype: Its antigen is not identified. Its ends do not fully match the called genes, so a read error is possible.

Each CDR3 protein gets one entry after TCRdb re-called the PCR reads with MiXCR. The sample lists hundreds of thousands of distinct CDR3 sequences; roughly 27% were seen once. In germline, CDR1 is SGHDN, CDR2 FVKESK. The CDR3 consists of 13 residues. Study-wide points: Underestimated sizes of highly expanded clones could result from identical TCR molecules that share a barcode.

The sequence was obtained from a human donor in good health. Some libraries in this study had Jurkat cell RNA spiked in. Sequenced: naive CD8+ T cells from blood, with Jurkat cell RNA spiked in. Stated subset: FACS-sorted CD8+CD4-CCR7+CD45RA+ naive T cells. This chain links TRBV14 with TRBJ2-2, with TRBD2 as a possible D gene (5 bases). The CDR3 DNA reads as TGTGCCAGCAGCCTCACACAGAGCACCGGGGAGCTGTTT. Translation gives CASSLTQSTGELF.